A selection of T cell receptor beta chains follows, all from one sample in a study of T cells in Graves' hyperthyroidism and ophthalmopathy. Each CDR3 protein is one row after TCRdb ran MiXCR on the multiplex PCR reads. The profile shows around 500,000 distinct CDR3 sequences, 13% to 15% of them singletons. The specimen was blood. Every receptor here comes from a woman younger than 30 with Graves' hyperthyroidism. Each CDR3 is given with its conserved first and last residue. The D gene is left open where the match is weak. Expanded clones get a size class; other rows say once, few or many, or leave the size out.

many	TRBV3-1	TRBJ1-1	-	TGTGCCAGCAGTCCTTCGGACCGGAACACTGAAGCTTTCTTT	CASSPSDRNTEAFF
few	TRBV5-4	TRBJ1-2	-	TGTGCCAGCAGCTTGAGGGGGAGTTCCTATGGCTACACCTTC	CASSLRGSSYGYTF
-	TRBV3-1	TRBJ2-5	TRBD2	TGTGCCAGCAGCAAATCTAGCGGAAACCAAGAGACCCAGTACTTC	CASSKSSGNQETQYF
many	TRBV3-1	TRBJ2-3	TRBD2	TGTGCCAGCAGCCAAGTGGGACTAGCAAAAGATACGCAGTATTTT	CASSQVGLAKDTQYF
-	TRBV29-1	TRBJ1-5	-	TGCAGCGTTGAGCAAGGTAGCAATCAGCCCCAGCATTTT	CSVEQGSNQPQHF
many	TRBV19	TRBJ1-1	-	TGTGCCAGTAGTATTGGCTCCGGGGGCTTGAACACTGAAGCTTTCTTT	CASSIGSGGLNTEAFF
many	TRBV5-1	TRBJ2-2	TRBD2	TGCGCCAGCAGCTTGCCGGGAGGCACCGGGGAGCTGTTTTTT	CASSLPGGTGELFF
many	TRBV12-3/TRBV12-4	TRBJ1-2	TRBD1	TGTGCCAGCAGTTTTCGACCGTGGTTGAGGGGGCACGGTATTGGGTATGGCTACACCTTC	CASSFRPWLRGHGIGYGYTF
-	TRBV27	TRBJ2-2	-	TGTGCCAGCAGTCTAGCAGGGGTATGGGTCGGGGAGCTGTTTTTT	CASSLAGVWVGELFF
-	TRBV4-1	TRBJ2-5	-	TGCGCCAGCAGCCAAGAAGGCAGCAGGGGGGTGACCCAGTACTTC	CASSQEGSRGVTQYF
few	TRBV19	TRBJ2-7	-	TGTGCCAGTAGTGTTGGACAGAACTCCTACAAGCAGTACTTC	CASSVGQNSYKQYF
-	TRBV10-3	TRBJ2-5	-	TGTGCCATCAGTGCCTCAGAGACCCAGTACTTC	CAISASETQYF
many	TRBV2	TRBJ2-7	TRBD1	TGTGCCAGCAGTCCCGACAGGGGGCGAGGCGAGCAGTACTTC	CASSPDRGRGEQYF
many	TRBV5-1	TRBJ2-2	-	TGCGCCAGCAGCTTGGCGTCTAGTGTGGCCGGGGAGCTGTTTTTT	CASSLASSVAGELFF
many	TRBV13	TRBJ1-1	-	TGTGCCAGCAGCTCACGAGACCCTTTGGTTGGTGAAGCTTTCTTT	CASSSRDPLVGEAFF
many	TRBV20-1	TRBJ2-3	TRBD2	TGCAGTGCTAGAGATCAGCGGGGGCTAGCTCGACCCACAGATACGCAGTATTTT	CSARDQRGLARPTDTQYF
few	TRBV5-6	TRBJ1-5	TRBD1	TGTGCCAGCAGCTTGTTGGGACAGGGACGTAATAGCAATCAGCCCCAGCATTTT	CASSLLGQGRNSNQPQHF
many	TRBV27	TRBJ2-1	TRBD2	TGTGCCAGCAGTGCGGCACCCGGGACTAGGACGCCAAGTGAGCAGTTCTTC	CASSAAPGTRTPSEQFF
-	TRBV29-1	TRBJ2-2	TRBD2	TGCAGCGTCACGGGACTAGCGACAACACTGAACACCGGGGAGCTGTTTTTT	CSVTGLATTLNTGELFF
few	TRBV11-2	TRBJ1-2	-	TGTGCCAGCAGCTTACGTCGGGACGGAAACTATGGCTACACCTTC	CASSLRRDGNYGYTF
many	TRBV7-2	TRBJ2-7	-	TGTGCCAGCAGCTTAGAATCGGTCTCCTACGAGCAGTACTTC	CASSLESVSYEQYF
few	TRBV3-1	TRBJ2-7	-	TGTGCCAGCAGCCGGGTGCGGAGCTCCTACGAGCAGTACTTC	CASSRVRSSYEQYF
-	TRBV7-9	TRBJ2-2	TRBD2	TGTGCCAGCAGCTCTAGCGGGAGTAACGGTGCCGGGGAGCTGTTTTTT	CASSSSGSNGAGELFF
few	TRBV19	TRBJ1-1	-	TGTGCTTCGACTTGGGGCACACCGAACACTGAAGCTTTCTTT	CASTWGTPNTEAFF
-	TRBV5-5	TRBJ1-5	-	TGTGCCAGCAGCTTGGGAGGCGCCCCATGGGGCAATCAGCCCCAGCATTTT	CASSLGGAPWGNQPQHF
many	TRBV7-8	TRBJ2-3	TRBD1	TGTGCCAGCAGCTTAAAGGGGGCAGAGAGACTATTTAAGTCTAGCACAGATACGCAGTATTTT	CASSLKGAERLFKSSTDTQYF
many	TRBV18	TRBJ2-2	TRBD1	TGTGCCAGCCCACGAGGGACAGGGAACACCGGGGAGCTGTTTTTT	CASPRGTGNTGELFF
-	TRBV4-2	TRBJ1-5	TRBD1	TGTGCCAGCAGCGTGTCAGGGGGCAGACAGCCCCAGCATTTT	CASSVSGGRQPQHF
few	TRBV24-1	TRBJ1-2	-	TGTGCCACCAGTAGTTCGGGAAACTATGGCTACACCTTC	CATSSSGNYGYTF
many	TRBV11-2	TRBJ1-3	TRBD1	TGTGCCAGCAGCTTAGACCTGACAGGGGCTGGAAACACCATATATTTT	CASSLDLTGAGNTIYF
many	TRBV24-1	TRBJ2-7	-	TGTGCCACCAGTGAGGGGGGAATGGCGGCCTACGAGCAGTACTTC	CATSEGGMAAYEQYF
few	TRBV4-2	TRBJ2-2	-	TGTGCCAGCAGCCAAGCCCGGGGCGGTAACACCGGGGAGCTGTTTTTT	CASSQARGGNTGELFF
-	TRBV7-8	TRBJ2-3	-	TGTGCCAGCAACTGGGGGTCTGCTACTAGCACAGATACGCAGTATTTT	CASNWGSATSTDTQYF
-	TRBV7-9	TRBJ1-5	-	TGTGCCAGCAGCTTAGGAGACACCTCCAATCAGCCCCAGCATTTT	CASSLGDTSNQPQHF
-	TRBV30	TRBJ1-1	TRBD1	TGCGCCTGGGTGGGACAGTATAACACTGAAGCTTTCTTT	CAWVGQYNTEAFF
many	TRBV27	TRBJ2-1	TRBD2	TGTGCCAGCAGTAATCAACTAGCGGGAGTAAATGAGCAGTTCTTC	CASSNQLAGVNEQFF
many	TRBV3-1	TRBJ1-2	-	TGTGCCAGCAGCCAAGAGAAAAGATACTATGGCTACACCTTC	CASSQEKRYYGYTF
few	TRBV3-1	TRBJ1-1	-	TGTGCCAGCAGCCAAGCCAAGGGGATCACTGAAGCTTTCTTT	CASSQAKGITEAFF
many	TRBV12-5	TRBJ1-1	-	TGTGCTAGTGGTCTTGACACTGAAGCTTTCTTT	CASGLDTEAFF
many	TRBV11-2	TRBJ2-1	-	TGTGCCAGCAGCCGGCAGAGGGTCGGAGAGCAGTTCTTC	CASSRQRVGEQFF
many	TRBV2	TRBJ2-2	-	TGTGCCAGCAGCGCGTGGGGGGCCACCGGGGAGCTGTTTTTT	CASSAWGATGELFF
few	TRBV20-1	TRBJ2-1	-	TGCAGTGCTCCAGGGAAGGGCTACAATGAGCAGTTCTTC	CSAPGKGYNEQFF
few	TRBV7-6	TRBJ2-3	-	TGTGCCAGCAGCTTAGCGGGCAGGGTGTACACCACAGATACGCAGTATTTT	CASSLAGRVYTTDTQYF
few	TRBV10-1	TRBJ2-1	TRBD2	TGCGCCAGCAGTGAGGCCCGACTAGCGGGAGCGGGCAATGAGCAGTTCTTC	CASSEARLAGAGNEQFF
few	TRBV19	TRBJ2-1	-	TGTGCCAGTAGGCCCGACTGGGCGGGTGAGCAGTTCTTC	CASRPDWAGEQFF
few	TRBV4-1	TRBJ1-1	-	TGCGCCAGCAGCCAAGAGAAGGGGAGCGGAGCTTTCTTT	CASSQEKGSGAFF
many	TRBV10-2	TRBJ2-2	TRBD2	TGCGCCAGCAGTGAGGGGACTAGCGGGAGGGCCGTCGGGGAGCTGTTTTTT	CASSEGTSGRAVGELFF
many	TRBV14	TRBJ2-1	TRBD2	TGTGCCAGCAGCCAAGAGGGACTAGCGGGAGTGGGCAATGAGCAGTTCTTC	CASSQEGLAGVGNEQFF
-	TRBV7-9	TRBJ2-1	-	TGTGCCAGCAGCTTAGGTTTGTCTGCGGGATCCAATGAGCAGTTCTTC	CASSLGLSAGSNEQFF
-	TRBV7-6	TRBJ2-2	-	TGTGCCAGCAGCCGCGTAGCCGGGACTTCCACCGGGGAGCTGTTTTTT	CASSRVAGTSTGELFF
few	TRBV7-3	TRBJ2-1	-	TGTGCCAGCGCGGTGGTGCCAAGCTCCTACAATGAGCAGTTCTTC	CASAVVPSSYNEQFF
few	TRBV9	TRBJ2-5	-	TGTGCCAGCAGCCCCTGGGGCGGGGCCCAAGAGACCCAGTACTTC	CASSPWGGAQETQYF
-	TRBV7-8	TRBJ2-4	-	TGTGCCAGCAGCGAGGGACGGGACTGGGCCAAAAACATTCAGTACTTC	CASSEGRDWAKNIQYF
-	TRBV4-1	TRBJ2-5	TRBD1	TGCGCCAGCAGCCAGACTATAACAGGGGAAGAGACCCAGTACTTC	CASSQTITGEETQYF
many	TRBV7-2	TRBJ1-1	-	TGTGCCAGCAGCTTAGATACGCTTTTGAACACTGAAGCTTTCTTT	CASSLDTLLNTEAFF
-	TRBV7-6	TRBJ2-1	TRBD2	TGTGCCAGCAGCTTAGTTCTCCCTAGCGGGACCTACAATGAGCAGTTCTTC	CASSLVLPSGTYNEQFF
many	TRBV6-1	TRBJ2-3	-	TGTGCCAGCAGTGAAGCTTACTCGGATACGCAGTATTTT	CASSEAYSDTQYF
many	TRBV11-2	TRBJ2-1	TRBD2	TGTGCCAGCAGCTTACTAGCGGGTCAAGGGTACAATGAGCAGTTCTTC	CASSLLAGQGYNEQFF
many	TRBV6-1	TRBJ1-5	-	TGTGCCAGCAGTTACCGGGGGGATAGCAATCAGCCCCAGCATTTT	CASSYRGDSNQPQHF